These 22 T cell receptor beta chains share one sample of origin, sequenced in a study of Tregs in tolerant kidney transplant recipients. Measured with immunoSEQ multiplex PCR; TCRdb has only the in-frame clones, and not every one. The table shows 50,000 to 75,000 clones, with 80% to 90% occurring only once. The sample here was Tregs from blood, taken before the transplant. All receptors derive from a human donor who received a combined kidney and bone marrow transplant.

V gene TRBV6-6 combines with J gene TRBJ2-3; D tentatively fits TRBD1 or TRBD2 (5 bases each). Germline lookup yields CDR1 MNHNY and CDR2 SVGAGI (reference sequence). Deletions cut 8 bases from V and 1 base from J, with 13 bases between. The CDR3 consists of 14 residues. CDR3 nucleotides: TGTGCCAGCTGGGGGATTCGGGGCACAGATACGCAGTATTTT. This gives the protein CASWGIRGTDTQYF.

This sequence joins TRBV30 and TRBJ2-7, with D perhaps TRBD2 (6 bases). The CDR3 spans 11 residues. Between the trimmed V and J ends, which lost 8 bases and 6 bases, there was a span of 14 bases. CDR1 GTSNPN and CDR2 SVGIG come from the germline V gene (reference sequence). The CDR3 protein is CAGSRAGEQYF. The CDR3, as DNA: TGTGCCGGCTCGAGAGCGGGCGAGCAGTACTTC.

Of note for this clone: The junction does not match germline at one end; this may be a read error. The chain carries TRBV23-1 and TRBJ1-2; D perhaps matches TRBD1 (6 bases). TRBV23-1 is an ORF; its function is uncertain. This CDR3 spans 10 amino acids. The CDR3: CASSQGGYTF. The CDR3 region has the DNA TGCGCCAGCAGTCAAGGGGGCTACACCTTT.

V usage is TRBV11-3 and J usage is TRBJ1-2, with D unresolved. Trimming shortened V by 2 bases and J by 8 bases, and 12 bases separated the two germline ends. Germline V gives CDR1 SGHNT, CDR2 YENEEA. CDR3 length equals 13 residues. This chain's CDR3 is CASSLLPIPGYTF. CDR3 sequence (DNA): TGTGCCAGCAGCTTACTCCCCATACCGGGCTACACCTTC.

V is TRBV7-9 and J is TRBJ2-3; D is perhaps TRBD1 or TRBD2 (5 bases each). V gave up 5 bases and J gave up 6 bases, with 15 bases separating them. The CDR3 is 14 residues long. Germline V gene data show CDR1 as SEHNR and CDR2 as FQNEAQ (reference sequence). Written as DNA, the CDR3 is TGTGCCAGCAGCCCCCGGGGCCCCACGGATACGCAGTATTTT. Translated, it gives CASSPRGPTDTQYF.

The rearrangement uses TRBV7-2 and TRBJ1-1; maybe TRBD1 (6 bases). The CDR3 contains 14 residues. Germline loops: CDR1 SGHTA, CDR2 FQGNSA. Trimming removed 5 bases from V and 1 base from J, with 11 bases in between. Written as DNA, the CDR3 is TGTGCCAGCAGCATAAGGACAGCGAACACTGAAGCTTTCTTT. It translates to CASSIRTANTEAFF.

This rearrangement joins TRBV11-2 to TRBJ1-1, with D perhaps TRBD1 (6 bases). Germline-derived CDR1 and CDR2 are SGHAT and FQNNGV. There are 14 residues in the CDR3. Trimming shortened V by 3 bases and J by 8 bases, and 16 bases separated the two germline ends. This chain's CDR3 is CASSFRGGSREAFF. CDR3 bases: TGTGCCAGCAGCTTCAGGGGAGGCTCCAGGGAAGCTTTCTTT.

The genes are TRBV30 and TRBJ1-2, with D uncertain. The ends were cut back, 2 bases at V and 4 bases at J, with 8 bases in the middle. The CDR3 is 12 residues long. Germline-derived CDR1 and CDR2 are GTSNPN and SVGIG (reference sequence). The CDR3 DNA follows: TGTGCCTGGAGTAGGGTCGGCTATGGCTACACCTTC. Its protein product is CAWSRVGYGYTF.

This clone was observed a few times. The gene calls are TRBV19 and TRBJ2-7; tentatively, D is TRBD1 or TRBD2 (5 bases each). Germline V lookup: CDR1 LNHDA, CDR2 SQIVND (reference sequence). The CDR3 is 12 amino acids. V was trimmed by 6 bases and J by 3 bases, leaving 9 bases between them. The CDR3 coding sequence is TGTGCCAGTAGCAAGGGACGCTACGAGCAGTACTTC. Protein: CASSKGRYEQYF.

The chain links TRBV10-3 to TRBJ1-2; D gene unclear. V was trimmed by 6 bases and J by 7 bases, leaving 15 bases between them. CDR1 and CDR2 from the germline V gene are ENHRY and SYGVKD. The CDR3 totals 13 residues. In DNA form, the CDR3 reads TGTGCCATCAGCCCCGGGGAGTCTTCTGGCTACACCTTC. This codes for CAISPGESSGYTF.

This sequence joins TRBV5-1 and TRBJ2-2, with a possible D match to TRBD2 (6 bases). Trimming removed 7 bases at V and 3 bases at J, with 10 bases between. The CDR3 sequence is 13 residues long. CDR1 SGHRS and CDR2 YFSETQ come from the germline V gene. CDR3 sequence (DNA): TGCGCCAGCGGTCGGGACTACACCGGGGAGCTGTTTTTT. It is translated as CASGRDYTGELFF.

The V gene is TRBV19, the J gene TRBJ2-4; 7 nucleotides match TRBD1. The V gene end was trimmed by 8 bases and the J gene end by 9 bases; junction bases not matched to a gene: 16. The CDR3 loop spans 15 amino acids. Per germline, CDR1 LNHDA and CDR2 SQIVND (reference sequence). CDR3 in DNA: TGTGCCAGTCAGGGGGTTGAAAGGGGTAGGGGCATTCAGTACTTC. Translating gives CASQGVERGRGIQYF.

A remark on this clone: An end of the junction does not agree with germline; a read error may underlie this. The chain employs TRBV5-5 and TRBJ1-3, with D possibly TRBD1 on 5 matching bases. CDR1 and CDR2 from the germline V gene are SGHKS and YYEKEE (reference sequence). This CDR3 region has 15 residues. As DNA, the CDR3 is TGTGCCAACAGCTTGGGGCACAGCTCTGGAAACACCATATATTTT. Protein product: CANSLGHSSGNTIYF. Filled out from reference TRBV5-5 and TRBJ1-3, the complete variable domain reads DAGVTQSPTHLIKTRGQQVTLRCSPISGHKSVSWYQQVLGQGPQFIFQYYEKEERGRGNFPDRFSARQFPNYSSELNVNALLLGDSALYLCANSLGHSSGNTIYFGEGSWLTVV.

The V gene is TRBV19, the J gene TRBJ1-3; D is unresolved. The CDR3 consists of 17 residues. The V gene's germline CDR1 is LNHDA and CDR2 SQIVND (reference sequence). Between the trimmed V and J ends, which lost 5 bases and 0 bases, there was a span of 17 bases. DNA of the CDR3: TGTGCCAGTAGTCCCCATGGGCGTAGAACCTCTGGAAACACCATATATTTT. Translation: CASSPHGRRTSGNTIYF.

The rearrangement links TRBV6-5 to TRBJ1-2; D uncertain. Trimming removed 2 bases from V and 0 bases from J, with 7 bases in between. Germline V gene data show CDR1 as MNHEY and CDR2 as SVGAGI. CDR3 length equals 14 residues. CDR3: CASSYLEANYGYTF. As DNA, the CDR3 is TGTGCCAGCAGTTACCTAGAAGCTAACTATGGCTACACCTTC.

V gene TRBV6-1 combines with J gene TRBJ2-7, with 10 positions matching TRBD1. The CDR3 totals 15 residues. Germline V gives CDR1 MNHNS, CDR2 SASEGT. Losses at the gene ends were 4 bases for V and 2 bases for J; bases not matched to a gene: 5. CDR3 protein: CASSGDRGRAYEQYF. CDR3 nucleotide sequence: TGTGCCAGCAGTGGGGACAGGGGCCGAGCCTACGAGCAGTACTTC.

V and J are TRBV5-1 and TRBJ2-7; no definite D call. The V end lost 1 base, the J end lost 4 bases, and 9 bases lay between the germline ends. Looked up from germline, CDR1 is SGHRS and CDR2 is YFSETQ. The CDR3 loop spans 13 amino acids. The CDR3 loop reads CASSLPYSYEQYF. CDR3 sequence (DNA): TGCGCCAGCAGCTTGCCCTACAGTTACGAGCAGTACTTC.

The chain links TRBV7-9 to TRBJ1-1; D call uncertain. Trimming cost V 0 bases and J 1 base, with 3 bases left between them. CDR1 and CDR2 (germline): SEHNR, FQNEAQ (reference sequence). The CDR3 is made up of 13 amino acids. The CDR3 here is CASSLAQNTEAFF. The CDR3 DNA is TGTGCCAGCAGCTTAGCGCAGAACACTGAAGCTTTCTTT.

The V and J genes are TRBV7-9 and TRBJ1-2; weak D call: TRBD1 (5 bases). In germline, CDR1 is SEHNR, CDR2 FQNEAQ (reference sequence). This CDR3 is 13 amino acids long. V shed 5 bases and J shed 2 bases, with 9 bases lying between them. This CDR3 is CASSRDGNYGYTF. The CDR3 DNA reads as TGTGCCAGCAGCCGGGACGGGAACTATGGCTACACCTTC.

The table lists this clone with a few counts. J is TRBJ2-5 and V is TRBV11-2; 7 positions agree with TRBD2. The J segment lost 5 bases and the V segment lost 3 bases, leaving 9 bases of the junction unmatched. The germline CDR1 and CDR2 sequences are SGHAT and FQNNGV. CDR3 size: 15 residues. The CDR3 DNA is TGTGCCAGCAGCTTCCGGACTAGATCGTGGGAGACCCAGTACTTC. It encodes CASSFRTRSWETQYF. Full variable domain (remainder filled in from reference TRBV11-2 and TRBJ2-5): EAGVAQSPRYKIIEKRQSVAFWCNPISGHATLYWYQQILGQGPKLLIQFQNNGVVDDSQLPKDRFSAERLKGVDSTLKIQPAKLEDSAVYLCASSFRTRSWETQYFGPGTRLLVL.

The chain couples TRBV28 to TRBJ1-6; D is uncertain. Per germline, CDR1 MDHEN and CDR2 SYDVKM. The CDR3 extends over 14 amino acids. Deletions cut 3 bases from V and 10 bases from J, with 13 bases between. CDR3 nucleotides: TGTGCCAGCAGTTTCCCCACACTCTCCTCACCCCTCCACTTT. Its protein is CASSFPTLSSPLHF.

This chain connects TRBV27 to TRBJ2-1, with 7 bases identical to TRBD1. V lost 3 bases and J lost 9; bases outside the gene matches: 5. This CDR3 contains 13 residues. Per germline, CDR1 MNHEY and CDR2 SMNVEV (reference sequence). Here the CDR3 DNA reads TGTGCCAGCAGTTTGGGCCACAGGGGTGAGCAGTTCTTC. Translating it yields CASSLGHRGEQFF.